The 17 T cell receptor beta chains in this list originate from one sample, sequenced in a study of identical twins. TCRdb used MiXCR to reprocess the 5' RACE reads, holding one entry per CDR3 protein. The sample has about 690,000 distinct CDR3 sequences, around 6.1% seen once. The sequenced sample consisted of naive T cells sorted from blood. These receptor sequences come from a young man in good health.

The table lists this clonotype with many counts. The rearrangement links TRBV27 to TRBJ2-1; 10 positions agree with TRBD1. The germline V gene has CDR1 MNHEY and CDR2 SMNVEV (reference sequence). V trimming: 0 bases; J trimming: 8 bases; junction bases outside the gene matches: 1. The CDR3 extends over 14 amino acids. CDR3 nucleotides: TGTGCCAGCAGTTTATCGACAGGGGGCGATGAGCAGTTCTTC. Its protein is CASSLSTGGDEQFF.

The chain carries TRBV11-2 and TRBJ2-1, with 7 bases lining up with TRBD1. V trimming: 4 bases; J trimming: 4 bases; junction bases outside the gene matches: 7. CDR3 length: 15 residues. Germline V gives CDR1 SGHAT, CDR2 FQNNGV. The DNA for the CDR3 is TGTGCCAGCAGCTCGATCGGGACAGCTTACAATGAGCAGTTCTTC. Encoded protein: CASSSIGTAYNEQFF.

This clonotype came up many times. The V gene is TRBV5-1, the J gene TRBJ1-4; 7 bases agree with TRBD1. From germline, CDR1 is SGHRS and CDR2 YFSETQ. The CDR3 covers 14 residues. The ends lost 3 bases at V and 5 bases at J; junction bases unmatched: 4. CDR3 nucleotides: TGCGCCAGCAGCTCCGGGACAGAGAATGAAAAACTGTTTTTT. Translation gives CASSSGTENEKLFF.

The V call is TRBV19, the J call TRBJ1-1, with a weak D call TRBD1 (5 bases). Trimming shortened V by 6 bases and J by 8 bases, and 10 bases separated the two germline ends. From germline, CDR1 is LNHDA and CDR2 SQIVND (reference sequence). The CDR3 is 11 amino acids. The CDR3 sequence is CASRSEGEAFF. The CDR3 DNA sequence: TGTGCCAGTAGATCGGAGGGGGAAGCTTTCTTT.

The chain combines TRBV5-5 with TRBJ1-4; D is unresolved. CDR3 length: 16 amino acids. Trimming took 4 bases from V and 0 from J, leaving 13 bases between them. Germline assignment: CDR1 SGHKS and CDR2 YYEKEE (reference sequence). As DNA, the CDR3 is TGTGCCAGCAGCGCCTACAGTGACTCAACTAATGAAAAACTGTTTTTT. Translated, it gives CASSAYSDSTNEKLFF.

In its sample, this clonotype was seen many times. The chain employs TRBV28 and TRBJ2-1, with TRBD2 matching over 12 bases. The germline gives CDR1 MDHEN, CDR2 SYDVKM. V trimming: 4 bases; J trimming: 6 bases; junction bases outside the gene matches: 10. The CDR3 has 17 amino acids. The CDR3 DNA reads TGTGCCAGCAGTTCCGAGCTAGCGGGAGGGCCACGCAATGAGCAGTTCTTC. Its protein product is CASSSELAGGPRNEQFF.

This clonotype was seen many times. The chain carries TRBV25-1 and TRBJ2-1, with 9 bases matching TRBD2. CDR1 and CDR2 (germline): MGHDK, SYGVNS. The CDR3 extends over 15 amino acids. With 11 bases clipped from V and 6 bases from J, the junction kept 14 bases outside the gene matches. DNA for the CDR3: TGTGCCGGCCCCGATAGCGGGGGAGAAAGCAATGAGCAGTTCTTC. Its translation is CAGPDSGGESNEQFF.

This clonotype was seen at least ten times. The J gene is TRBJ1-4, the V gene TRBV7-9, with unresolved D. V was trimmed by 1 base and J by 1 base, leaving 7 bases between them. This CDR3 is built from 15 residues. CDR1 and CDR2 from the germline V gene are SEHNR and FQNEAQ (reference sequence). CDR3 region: CASSLVEGTNEKLFF. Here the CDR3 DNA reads TGTGCCAGCAGCTTAGTGGAAGGAACTAATGAAAAACTGTTTTTT. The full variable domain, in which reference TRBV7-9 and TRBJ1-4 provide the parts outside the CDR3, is DTGVSQNPRHKITKRGQNVTFRCDPISEHNRLYWYRQTLGQGPEFLTYFQNEAQLEKSRLLSDRFSAERPKGSFSTLEIQRTEQGDSAMYLCASSLVEGTNEKLFFGSGTQLSVL.

In DNA form, the CDR3 reads TGTGCCAGCAGTGGGACCACTGATTACGAGCAGTACGTC. This translates into CASSGTTDYEQYV. The rearrangement joins TRBV6-1 to TRBJ2-7; D ambiguous. The V gene lost 4 bases and the J gene lost 4 bases, with 11 bases spanning the gap. CDR3 length: 13 amino acids. Germline V gives CDR1 MNHNS, CDR2 SASEGT.

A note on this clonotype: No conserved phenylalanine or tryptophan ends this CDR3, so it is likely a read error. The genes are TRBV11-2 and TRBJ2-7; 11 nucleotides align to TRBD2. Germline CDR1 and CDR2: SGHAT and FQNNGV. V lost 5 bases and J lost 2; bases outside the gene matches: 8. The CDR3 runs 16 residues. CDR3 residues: CASSRISGRAAYEQYI. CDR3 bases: TGTGCCAGCAGCCGAATTAGCGGGAGGGCCGCCTACGAGCAGTACATC.

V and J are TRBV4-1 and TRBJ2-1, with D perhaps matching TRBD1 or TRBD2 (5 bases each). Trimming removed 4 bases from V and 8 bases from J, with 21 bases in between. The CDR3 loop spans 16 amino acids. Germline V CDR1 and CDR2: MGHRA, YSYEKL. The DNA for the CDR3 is TGCGCCAGCAGCCCGGGCCGGGACGCCGCGAGTGATGAGCAGTTCTTC. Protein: CASSPGRDAASDEQFF.

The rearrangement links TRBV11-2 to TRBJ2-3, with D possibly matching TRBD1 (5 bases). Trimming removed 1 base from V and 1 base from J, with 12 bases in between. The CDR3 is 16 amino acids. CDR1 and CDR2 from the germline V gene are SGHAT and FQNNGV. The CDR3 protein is CASSLVWQGGTDTQYF. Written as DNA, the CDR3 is TGTGCCAGCAGCTTAGTTTGGCAGGGTGGCACAGATACGCAGTATTTT.

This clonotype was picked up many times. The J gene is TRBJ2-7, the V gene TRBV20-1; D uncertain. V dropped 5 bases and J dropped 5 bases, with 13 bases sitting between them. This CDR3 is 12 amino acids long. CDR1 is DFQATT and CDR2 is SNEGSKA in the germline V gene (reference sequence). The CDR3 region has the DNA TGCAGTGCTGCATATACCGAGAACGAGCAGTACTTC. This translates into CSAAYTENEQYF.

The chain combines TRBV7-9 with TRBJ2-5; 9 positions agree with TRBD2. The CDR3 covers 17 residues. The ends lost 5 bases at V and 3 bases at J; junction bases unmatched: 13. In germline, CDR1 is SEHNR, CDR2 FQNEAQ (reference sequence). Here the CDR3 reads CASSPPSVGLAKETQYF. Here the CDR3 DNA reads TGTGCCAGCAGCCCACCCTCGGTGGGACTAGCAAAAGAGACCCAGTACTTC.

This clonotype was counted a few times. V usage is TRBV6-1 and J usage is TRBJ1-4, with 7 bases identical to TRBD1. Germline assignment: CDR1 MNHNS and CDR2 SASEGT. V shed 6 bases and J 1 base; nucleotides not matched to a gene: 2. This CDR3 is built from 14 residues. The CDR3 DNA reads TGTGCCAGCAGGACAGGGTTAACTAATGAAAAACTGTTTTTT. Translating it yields CASRTGLTNEKLFF.

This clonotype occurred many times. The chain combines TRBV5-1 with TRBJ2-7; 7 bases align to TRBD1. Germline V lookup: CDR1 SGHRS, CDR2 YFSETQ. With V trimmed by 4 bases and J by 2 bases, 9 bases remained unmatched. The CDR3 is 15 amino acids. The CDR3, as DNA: TGCGCCAGCAGCCCGTCTGCAGGGGGTCCCTACGAGCAGTACGTC. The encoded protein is CASSPSAGGPYEQYV.

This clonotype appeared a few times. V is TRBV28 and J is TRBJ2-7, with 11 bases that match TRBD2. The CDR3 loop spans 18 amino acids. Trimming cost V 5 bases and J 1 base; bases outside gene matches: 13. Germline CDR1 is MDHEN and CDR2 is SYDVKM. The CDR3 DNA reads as TGTGCCAGCAGTCCCGGGGGTAGCGGGAGGGCCTGGTCCTACGAGCAGTACGTC. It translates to CASSPGGSGRAWSYEQYV.